This T cell receptor beta chain was found in a study of cytomegalovirus exposure and HLA in healthy donors. Study-level findings and limits: Among TCR beta chains, those listed as cytomegalovirus-associated numbered more than 150.

Note on this clone: Its target is not known.

This CDR3 contains 15 residues. Per germline, CDR1 ENHRY and CDR2 SYGVKD. V shed 4 bases and J shed 3 bases, with 15 bases lying between them. The PCR used 60 Vbeta and 13 Jbeta primers. Sequenced by immunoSEQ multiplex PCR; TCRdb stores in-frame clones only, minus some. The data contain approximately 160,000 clones, over 70% of them seen just once; the ten biggest clones take up approximately 3.4%. This sequence joins TRBV10-3 and TRBJ1-1; D might be TRBD1 (6 bases). This TCR was recovered from a woman aged 45-60 years in good health and CMV-seropositive. Sequencing used PBMCs. CDR3 region: CAISADIEGDTEAFF. CDR3 bases: TGTGCCATCAGTGCTGACATTGAGGGGGACACTGAAGCTTTCTTT.